This TCR beta chain comes out of a study of PD-1 blockade in classical Hodgkin lymphoma (dated by TCRdb to between 2020 and 2021). As for the study more broadly: Nivolumab dosing was 3 mg/kg intravenously every 2 weeks, continuing until either disease progression or unacceptable toxicity. The study used CyTOF and TCR beta sequencing to define a peripheral blood immune signature of response to PD-1 blockade in classical Hodgkin lymphoma.

Overall study results and their limits: Only a single clinical trial cohort was studied, and what caused the repertoire differences, possibly disease activity or prior therapy, remained undefined. Trial patients with a complete response had baseline diversity similar to that of newly diagnosed patients, while partial responders and progressors had significantly lower diversity. CD4+ but not CD8+ TCR diversity rose significantly by C4D1 (p=0.0027 vs p=0.16), most apparent in complete responders (p=0.02). Baseline TCR diversity was reported to be lower in newly diagnosed patients than in healthy donors and to be lower still in relapsed/refractory patients. Diversity was lower in patients who began nivolumab less than 1 year after ASCT, so these patients were left out of later analyses to avoid confounding by immune reconstitution.

From the cysteine up to the phenylalanine, the CDR3 has a length of 19 residues. This entry keeps only the CDR3 DNA: 57 bases, framed from base 1. The germline V gene gives CDR1 as MNHGY and CDR2 as SVAAGI. Trimming at the junction amounts to 6 bases on V and 2 bases on J, and the germline ends lie 27 bases apart. The Qiagen DNeasy kit was used to extract genomic DNA from unsorted PBMCs and from the negatively selected CD4+ and CD8+ fractions. Amplification of TCR beta CDR3 regions was done by immunoSEQ multiplex PCR with primers that anneal to V and J segments. Amplification bias was minimized using a synthetic immune receptor repertoire, and residual bias was removed computationally after sequencing. The original methods were these. Custom Python scripts were used to quantify repertoire diversity as the Shannon entropy index. Unsorted, CD4+ and CD8+ repertoires were analyzed separately, except in combined analyses where CD4+ and CD8+ sequences were merged in silico. A clone counted as expanded when the clone's frequency after treatment rose at least 2-fold relative to C1D1, and clones undetected at baseline were given a pseudocount of 0.5. Singleton clones were defined as clones with 0 or 1 copy at C1D1, and non-singleton clones were defined as clones with 2 or more copies. By matching protein sequences in sorted samples from the same patient, clones expanded in unsorted samples were annotated as CD4+, CD8+ or unknown. Wilcoxon tests on paired samples were used to test changes in diversity from C1D1 to C4D1. TCRdb mirrors the immuneACCESS table, restricted to in-frame sequences. Some clones are absent from its copies; in checked studies, under half trace to an unresolved V gene, and the reason for the others is unknown. D and trimming were read from the DNA, whereas the V and J calls and clone size are those reported in that table. The sample profile shows around 30,000 clones; about 86% of them were found once. Approximately 0.49% of the sample is taken by the ten largest.

This clone came up once. Its antigen remains unidentified. Base qualities were left out, and no much larger clone turns up one base away. The sample's time point label, in plain terms: cycle 4 day 1 (C4D1), after 6 weeks of nivolumab. Every trial patient had relapsed after autologous stem cell transplantation, and cohorts A, B and C differed in prior brentuximab vedotin exposure. A Miltenyi CD4+ T cell isolation kit was used for magnetic negative selection to purify CD4+ T cells from thawed PBMCs. The trial cohort comprised about 60 patients with relapsed/refractory classical Hodgkin lymphoma whose best overall responses were complete response, partial response or progressive disease. Single-agent nivolumab was administered to trial patients in the multi-cohort phase II CheckMate 205 trial. An independent review committee assessed best overall response by applying the 2007 International Working Group response criteria. Trial PBMCs were collected immediately before nivolumab initiation (C1D1) and during therapy at cycle 2 day 1 and cycle 4 day 1. After peripheral blood was drawn into 8 mL Vacutainer Cell Preparation Tubes, PBMCs were isolated by centrifugation and then cryopreserved. Purified CD4+ and CD8+ fractions were prepared only for cases in which an additional PBMC sample was available. Magnetically labelled cells were removed on LS columns in a quadroMACS separator, and the flow-through was retained as the purified fraction.

This TCR derives from a human donor with classical Hodgkin lymphoma. Here the chain combines TRBV6-9 and TRBJ2-3; the D segment could be TRBD2, given 6 matching bases. Material: CD4+ T cells from blood, obtained before the fourth cycle of nivolumab. The CDR3 here reads CASSPSRGAGCLPTDTQYF. Here is the DNA: TGTGCCAGCAGCCCCTCCCGTGGGGCGGGATGTCTTCCCACAGATACGCAGTATTTT.